This TCR beta chain was sequenced for a study of OX40 agonist ivuxolimab in advanced cancers. Study background: Therapy given before enrollment (anti-PD-1, anti-PD-L1 or anti-CTLA-4) was allowed, and approximately 40% had some.

Looked up from germline, CDR1 is SGHTA and CDR2 is FQGNSA. The V end was cut by 5 bases, the J end by 3 bases, with 10 bases between. This CDR3 has 13 amino acids. Data came from immunoSEQ multiplex PCR; TCRdb stores just in-frame clones and leaves some out. The sample has 25,000 or so clones, approximately 77% seen once. This material consisted of CD4+ or CD8+ T cells sorted from blood, taken in a trial of the OX40 agonist ivuxolimab. The chain carries TRBV7-2 and TRBJ1-2; D remains unclear. The sequence was collected from an adult with an advanced solid tumor such as melanoma, head and neck, liver or kidney cancer. The CDR3 DNA reads TGTGCCAGCAGCGTCGGGGTAGACTATGGCTACACCTTC. Protein product: CASSVGVDYGYTF.